The present entry profiles one TCR beta chain with its context. This entry comes from a study of technical replicates of blood from a few donors. The germline CDR1 and CDR2 sequences are MNHNY and SVGAGI (reference sequence). The CDR3 is made up of 14 amino acids. Trimming took 0 bases from V and 3 from J; bases not matched to a gene: 1. Clones were read by immunoSEQ multiplex PCR, and TCRdb kept only the in-frame ones, dropping some. Here the sample spans tens of thousands of clones, approximately 91% being singletons. Input material: T cells isolated from PBMCs. V and J are TRBV6-6 and TRBJ2-5, with 7 bases matching TRBD2. This TCR came from a human donor in good health. Some clones in this sample may be carry-over from other donors' samples. The CDR3 DNA sequence: TGTGCCAGCAGTTACTCTGGGAGGGAAGAGACCCAGTACTTC. Translating it yields CASSYSGREETQYF.